These T cell receptor beta chains were read from a single sample in a study of early stage breast cancer tumors. The data were produced by immunoSEQ multiplex PCR, yet TCRdb's version contains in-frame clones alone and is incomplete. This sample has tens of thousands of clones, with roughly four fifths found just once. Source material: breast tumor tissue. All receptors come from a person younger than 45 with breast cancer. Both conserved end residues are part of each CDR3. A D gene is named only where the DNA matches it firmly. Size is stated for part of the rows, as once, few or many counts, or as a class when the clone is expanded.

NA	TRBV10-2	few	TRBJ2-7	CASSEQGRIEQYF	TGCGCCAGCAGTGAACAGGGCCGGATAGAGCAGTACTTC
NA	TRBV6-1	few	TRBJ2-4	CASSEAPPVPSSENIQYF	TGTGCCAGCAGTGAAGCTCCGCCCGTTCCTAGCAGCGAAAACATTCAGTACTTC
NA	TRBV7-2	NA	TRBJ1-2	CASSLAGSGGYTF	TGTGCCAGCAGCTTAGCGGGTTCGGGGGGCTACACCTTC
NA	TRBV19	NA	TRBJ1-2	CASSIAGDHGYTF	TGTGCCAGTAGTATAGCGGGGGACCATGGCTACACCTTC
NA	TRBV5-4	NA	TRBJ1-6	CASSLPEGSLHF	TGTGCCAGCAGCCTGCCCGAGGGATCCCTCCACTTT
NA	TRBV25-1	NA	TRBJ2-3	CASSRGDTQYF	TGTGCCAGCAGTCGCGGAGATACGCAGTATTTT
NA	TRBV11-3	NA	TRBJ1-1	CASSFRGGMGTEAFF	TGTGCCAGCAGCTTCAGAGGGGGAATGGGCACTGAAGCTTTCTTT
TRBD1	TRBV15	NA	TRBJ2-7	CATSRETGGSYEQYF	TGTGCCACCAGCAGAGAGACAGGGGGATCCTACGAGCAGTACTTC
NA	TRBV27	NA	TRBJ2-7	CASRTGGSFFDEQYF	TGTGCCAGCAGGACAGGAGGATCTTTTTTCGACGAGCAGTACTTC
NA	TRBV7-2	NA	TRBJ2-7	CASSLGAAAVSYEQYF	TGTGCCAGCAGCTTAGGGGCAGCGGCGGTCTCCTACGAGCAGTACTTC
NA	TRBV6-1	NA	TRBJ2-7	CASSEPEGGYEQYF	TGTGCCAGCAGTGAACCAGAGGGAGGCTACGAGCAGTACTTC
TRBD1	TRBV18	NA	TRBJ2-7	CASSQNTGAEQYF	TGTGCCAGCTCACAAAACACAGGGGCCGAGCAGTACTTC
TRBD1	TRBV19	NA	TRBJ1-1	CASGTVQAFF	TGTGCCAGTGGGACAGTCCAAGCTTTCTTT
NA	TRBV29-1	NA	TRBJ2-3	CSVDGGITDTQYF	TGCAGCGTTGATGGGGGTATCACAGATACGCAGTATTTT
NA	TRBV7-7	NA	TRBJ2-5	CASSLGGGKETQYF	TGTGCTAGCAGCTTAGGCGGAGGTAAAGAGACCCAGTACTTC
NA	TRBV4-1	NA	TRBJ2-5	CASSQFRDSLTQETQYF	TGCGCCAGCAGCCAATTCCGGGACTCCTTAACCCAAGAGACCCAGTACTTC
NA	TRBV27	NA	TRBJ2-7	CASKQLDYEQYF	TGTGCCAGCAAACAGTTGGACTACGAGCAGTACTTC
NA	TRBV7-2	medium-sized	TRBJ2-1	CASSLGLRLNEQFF	TGTGCCAGCAGCCTGGGACTGCGACTCAATGAGCAGTTCTTC
NA	TRBV19	few	TRBJ2-5	CASSIWGREETQYF	TGTGCCAGTAGTATCTGGGGAAGGGAAGAGACCCAGTACTTC
NA	TRBV30	once	TRBJ1-2	CAWREPGGGYTF	TGTGCCTGGAGAGAACCGGGAGGTGGCTACACCTTC
TRBD1	TRBV7-2	NA	TRBJ2-6	CASSFTGTGSGANVLTF	TGTGCCAGCAGCTTTACCGGGACAGGCTCTGGGGCCAACGTCCTGACTTTC
NA	TRBV4-2	NA	TRBJ1-2	CASSQGRGEGGYTF	TGTGCCAGCAGCCAAGGACGGGGAGAGGGTGGCTACACCTTC
NA	TRBV5-1	NA	TRBJ1-1	CASSLEGVFTEAFF	TGCGCCAGCAGCTTGGAGGGGGTGTTCACTGAAGCTTTCTTT
NA	TRBV5-1	NA	TRBJ2-3	CASSLDGRTDTQYF	TGCGCCAGCAGCTTGGACGGGAGAACAGATACGCAGTATTTT
TRBD1	TRBV27	NA	TRBJ1-1	CASSLSTGYTEAFF	TGTGCCAGCAGTTTATCGACAGGGTACACTGAAGCTTTCTTT
NA	TRBV6-6	NA	TRBJ2-7	CASRLPGAYEQYF	TGTGCCAGCAGGCTCCCAGGGGCTTACGAGCAGTACTTC
NA	TRBV6-5	NA	TRBJ1-1	CASSPTGGVNTEAFF	TGTGCCAGCAGTCCGACAGGTGGCGTAAACACTGAAGCTTTCTTT
NA	TRBV15	NA	TRBJ2-3	CATSGGGFGRGITDTQYF	TGTGCCACCAGCGGAGGGGGGTTCGGCAGGGGCATCACAGATACGCAGTATTTT
TRBD2	TRBV29-1	NA	TRBJ2-3	CSVLPGAGGDTQYF	TGCAGCGTTTTGCCGGGAGCGGGAGGAGATACGCAGTATTTT
TRBD1	TRBV30	NA	TRBJ2-3	CAWSGGSVRGRDTQYF	TGTGCCTGGAGTGGGGGTAGCGTCAGGGGGCGAGATACGCAGTATTTT
NA	TRBV5-8	NA	TRBJ1-4	CASNSPALSTNEKLFF	TGTGCCAGCAATTCTCCGGCTCTTTCAACTAATGAAAAACTGTTTTTT
TRBD1	TRBV2	few	TRBJ2-7	CASSLGQNEQYF	TGTGCCAGCAGCCTGGGACAGAACGAGCAGTACTTC
NA	TRBV27	NA	TRBJ1-1	CASSAFTGRTEAFF	TGTGCCAGCAGTGCTTTTACAGGAAGGACTGAAGCTTTCTTT
NA	TRBV2	once	TRBJ1-3	CASSAQGQNSGNTIYF	TGTGCCAGCAGTGCCCAGGGACAAAACTCTGGAAACACCATATATTTT
TRBD1	TRBV12-5	once	TRBJ2-2	CASGPGTVNTGELFF	TGTGCTAGTGGACCCGGGACAGTAAACACCGGGGAGCTGTTTTTT
TRBD1	TRBV6-1	NA	TRBJ1-5	CASSEYRGPQPQHF	TGTGCCAGCAGTGAGTACAGGGGGCCTCAGCCCCAGCATTTT
TRBD1	TRBV2	NA	TRBJ2-7	CASRGWTGQDEQYF	TGTGCCAGCAGGGGGTGGACAGGTCAGGACGAGCAGTACTTC
TRBD1	TRBV5-8	few	TRBJ1-5	CASSWGQASNQPQHF	TGTGCCAGCAGCTGGGGACAGGCTAGCAATCAGCCCCAGCATTTT
NA	TRBV30	NA	TRBJ1-6	CAWTWDVKINSPLHF	TGTGCCTGGACTTGGGACGTAAAGATTAATTCACCCCTCCACTTT
TRBD2	TRBV18	once	TRBJ2-1	CASSPPSFRRDYFHEQFF	TGTGCCAGCTCACCACCCTCCTTTCGGCGGGACTATTTCCATGAGCAGTTCTTC
TRBD1	TRBV9	NA	TRBJ1-5	CASSRTGYSNQPQHF	TGTGCCAGCAGCCGGACAGGGTATAGCAATCAGCCCCAGCATTTT
NA	TRBV7-9	NA	TRBJ1-4	CASSSGLLNEKLFF	TGTGCCAGCAGCTCGGGACTGCTTAATGAAAAACTGTTTTTT
NA	TRBV18	NA	TRBJ2-7	CASSPPSGGSYEQYF	TGTGCCAGCTCACCACCGTCGGGCGGATCCTACGAGCAGTACTTC
NA	TRBV13	NA	TRBJ1-1	CASSLGQNDAEAFF	TGTGCCAGCAGCTTAGGTCAGAACGACGCTGAAGCTTTCTTT
TRBD2	TRBV7-7	NA	TRBJ2-1	CASSPSSGIYYNEQFF	TGTGCCAGCAGCCCATCTAGCGGGATATACTACAATGAGCAGTTCTTC
NA	TRBV30	NA	TRBJ1-1	CAWSTGYAEAFF	TGTGCCTGGAGTACAGGGTACGCTGAAGCTTTCTTT
NA	TRBV5-6	NA	TRBJ2-7	CASSFGGRTYEQYF	TGTGCCAGCAGCTTTGGGGGCCGTACCTACGAGCAGTACTTC
TRBD1	TRBV11-3	NA	TRBJ2-7	CASSSSTGVEEQYF	TGTGCCAGCAGCTCTTCGACAGGGGTAGAGGAGCAGTACTTC
NA	TRBV30	large	TRBJ1-5	CAWNSDSNQPQHF	TGTGCCTGGAATTCTGATAGCAATCAGCCCCAGCATTTT
TRBD1	TRBV7-2	NA	TRBJ1-2	CASSRDREYGYTF	TGTGCCAGCAGTCGGGACAGGGAGTATGGCTACACCTTC